The T cell receptor beta chain described here comes from a study of tumor T cells in aggressive B-cell lymphoma. Only a few counts were recorded for this clone. This CDR3 is built from 13 residues. Here immunoSEQ multiplex PCR was the method, and the copy in TCRdb shows in-frame clones only, minus some. Seen here are about 9,900 clones, roughly 85% observed once, and the top ten hold roughly 4.7%. The source material was tumor tissue. The source is an adult with diffuse large B cell lymphoma. This chain uses TRBV21-1 with TRBJ1-1. TRBV21-1 is given as a pseudogene. Here the CDR3 reads CASSKGQGGGAFF. DNA of the CDR3: TGTGCCAGCAGCAAAGGCCAGGGAGGAGGGGCTTTCTTT.